Listed below are T cell receptor beta chains from one sample, sequenced in a study of T cells in narcolepsy. Method: immunoSEQ multiplex PCR; TCRdb's copy keeps in-frame clones and lacks some. This sample has about 17,000 clones, with approximately 77% found just once. The sequenced sample was CD45RA- memory CD8+ T cells from PBMCs. Every receptor here comes from a human donor with narcolepsy. Each CDR3 is given with its conserved first and last residue. Fields, in order: J gene, clone size, V gene, CDR3 protein. A row's size may be missing; if present it is once, few, many or a size class.

J gene: TRBJ1-2; clone size: -; V gene: TRBV6-1; CDR3 protein: CASSEFPGQGAWGYTF
J gene: TRBJ2-7; clone size: -; V gene: TRBV6-5; CDR3 protein: CASSYGAGYEQYF
J gene: TRBJ1-2; clone size: -; V gene: TRBV19; CDR3 protein: CASSIEDQYGYTF
J gene: -; clone size: -; V gene: TRBV6-1; CDR3 protein: CASSETGREQYF
J gene: TRBJ2-7; clone size: -; V gene: TRBV2; CDR3 protein: CASNPEGTTPYEQYF
J gene: TRBJ1-5; clone size: -; V gene: TRBV4-1; CDR3 protein: CASSQGWAGAQPQHF
J gene: TRBJ2-1; clone size: -; V gene: TRBV7-8; CDR3 protein: CASSPPGSWMVATYNEQFF
J gene: TRBJ1-3; clone size: -; V gene: TRBV2; CDR3 protein: CASRTLSDTIYF
J gene: TRBJ2-3; clone size: -; V gene: TRBV27; CDR3 protein: CASSSKDRTDTQYF
J gene: TRBJ2-7; clone size: few; V gene: TRBV13; CDR3 protein: CASSLVADTSKQYF
J gene: -; clone size: -; V gene: TRBV9; CDR3 protein: CASSVGFSGSSEQYF
J gene: TRBJ2-3; clone size: -; V gene: TRBV12-5; CDR3 protein: CASGGAGIADTQYF
J gene: TRBJ2-7; clone size: -; V gene: TRBV5-4; CDR3 protein: CASSPSGISYEQYF
J gene: TRBJ2-3; clone size: -; V gene: TRBV29-1; CDR3 protein: CSVDTSGRTDTQYF
J gene: TRBJ1-1; clone size: once; V gene: TRBV5-1; CDR3 protein: CASSWITGGTEAFF
J gene: TRBJ1-3; clone size: -; V gene: TRBV27; CDR3 protein: CASRISGGSGNTIYF